The clone carrying this T cell receptor beta chain has a handful of counts. Antigen specificity is unknown. Produced via immunoSEQ multiplex PCR; TCRdb's table is partial and in-frame only. The repertoire consists of fewer than 400,000 clones, with 67% occurring once and the leading ten covering about 6.7%. From germline, CDR1 is MGHDK and CDR2 SYGVNS. The CDR3 extends over 16 amino acids. V was clipped by 0 bases and J by 5 bases; unmatched bases: 7. The data originate from a study of cytotoxic CD8 clonotypes in ibrutinib-treated CLL. The study, taken as a whole, reports: Progressing and sustained-remission patients had different sampling times.

This TCR derives from a human donor with chronic lymphocytic leukemia. The material sequenced was PBMCs, taken after 36 months of ibrutinib treatment. This chain links TRBV25-1 with TRBJ1-1, with 9 bases fitting TRBD1. In DNA form, the CDR3 reads TGTGCCAGCAGTGAATATGTTGGAGGACAGGGGACTGAAGCTTTCTTT. Its translation: CASSEYVGGQGTEAFF.